This TCR beta chain is from a study of shared clonotypes between healthy human individuals. The study's findings and limits: Non-shared clonotypes had lower generation probabilities than those shared by all four donors.

Between the trimmed V and J ends, which lost 3 bases and 3 bases, there was a span of 9 bases. This CDR3 has 13 amino acids. Germline-derived CDR1 and CDR2 are MNHEY and SVGAGI. This clone appeared a single time. Its antigen is still unknown. The same CDR3 can be traced to other DNA sequences in this sample. Naive CD8 cells, CD45RO-negative and positively selected for CCR7, excluded terminally differentiated effector memory CD45RA+ cells. There were no recent acute infections or vaccinations among the donors, who were healthy HIV-negative adults. The assay was immunoSEQ multiplex PCR, and TCRdb's table has in-frame clones only and misses some. The sample yields around 650,000 clones, 90% to 97% seen once.

The sequenced sample consisted of naive CD8+ T cells sorted from blood. The V gene is TRBV6-5, the J gene TRBJ2-7, with D hard to call. The sequence was obtained from a woman aged 25 to 45 in good health. The CDR3 region is CASSYQDGYEQYF. The CDR3 DNA sequence: TGTGCCAGCAGTTATCAAGACGGCTACGAGCAGTACTTC.